The 7 T cell receptor beta chains in this list originate from one sample, sequenced in a study of Ad26.COV2.S vaccination and SARS-CoV-2 variants. Treatment here: some 20 received Ad26.COV2.S at low or high dose, single or two shots; about 5 received placebo; per-sample allocation not given. Samples analyzed were those drawn on day 63 after the first vaccine or placebo injection. The assay was immunoSEQ multiplex PCR, and TCRdb's table has in-frame clones only and misses some. Counted here are about 400,000 clones, around nine tenths occurring once; the ten biggest clones make up around 3.6%. Sequencing was performed on peripheral blood, taken in a trial of Ad26.COV2.S vaccine versus placebo. The source is a person between 18 and 60 years old who received the Ad26.COV2.S COVID-19 vaccine or a placebo.

The genes are TRBV9 and TRBJ1-1, with D possibly TRBD1 on 6 matching bases. There are 15 residues in the CDR3. V lost 4 bases, J lost 6 bases, and 19 bases lay in between. Germline CDR1 and CDR2: SGDLS and YYNGEE. The CDR3 bases are TGTGCCAGCAGCCCCGCCGAGGGGGGGAAATCTGAAGCTTTCTTT. Protein sequence: CASSPAEGGKSEAFF.

Here the CDR3 reads CASSDTSGPLRGYTF. The CDR3 bases are TGTGCCAGCAGTGATACGTCGGGACCCCTGAGAGGCTACACCTTC. The rearrangement links TRBV6-1 to TRBJ1-2, with D possibly matching TRBD1 (5 bases). Trimming took off 3 bases at V and 8 bases at J, with 19 bases between the two ends. This CDR3 comprises 15 residues. Germline loops: CDR1 MNHNS, CDR2 SASEGT.

This chain uses TRBV6-5 with TRBJ1-6; 7 bases match TRBD1. This CDR3 region has 16 residues. Germline CDR1 is MNHEY and CDR2 is SVGAGI. The V and J ends lost 0 bases and 7 bases, in that order; junction bases with no gene match: 6. The CDR3 spells CASSYSEGAVNSPLHF. In DNA form, the CDR3 reads TGTGCCAGCAGTTACTCGGAGGGGGCTGTGAATTCACCCCTCCACTTT.

The rearrangement joins TRBV24-1 to TRBJ2-3; 11 nucleotides align to TRBD2. The CDR3 spans 17 residues. Germline V gene sequence: CDR1 KGHDR, CDR2 SFDVKD. V trimming: 4 bases; J trimming: 7 bases; junction bases outside the gene matches: 12. CDR3 bases: TGTGCCACCAGTGACTCGACTAGCGGGGCCTTTTGGAATACGCAGTATTTT. This codes for CATSDSTSGAFWNTQYF.

This chain connects TRBV24-1 to TRBJ1-5; 7 bases match TRBD1. Trimming removed 11 bases from V and 3 bases from J; junction bases left unmatched: 6. CDR1 is KGHDR, CDR2 SFDVKD, per germline. The CDR3 is made up of 13 amino acids. The CDR3 sequence: CASLGQVNQPQHF. The CDR3 DNA reads as TGTGCCAGCCTCGGACAGGTCAATCAGCCCCAGCATTTT.

V and J are TRBV5-1 and TRBJ2-5; 8 bases agree with TRBD1. Trimming took 4 bases from V and 5 from J; bases not matched to a gene: 10. Looked up from germline, CDR1 is SGHRS and CDR2 is YFSETQ. CDR3 length: 15 amino acids. CDR3 in DNA: TGCGCCAGCAGCCGGGACTCAGGGGGCGCGGAGACCCAGTACTTC. Residues: CASSRDSGGAETQYF.

This clone was observed a handful of times. The chain is built from TRBV19 and TRBJ1-3, with D unresolved. This CDR3 region has 14 residues. The V gene's germline CDR1 is LNHDA and CDR2 SQIVND (reference sequence). Trimming took 2 bases from V and 3 from J, leaving 8 bases between them. This chain's CDR3 is CASSISPIGNTIYF. The CDR3 bases are TGTGCCAGTAGTATATCACCGATTGGAAACACCATATATTTT.